The TCR beta chain described here comes from a study of beta chain features in type 1 diabetes. There are a few counts of this clone. Expressed TCRB transcripts were sequenced, since all the RNA that had been isolated was reverse transcribed. Sequencing used immunoSEQ multiplex PCR; TCRdb keeps in-frame clones, though not all of them. The repertoire holds a few hundred thousand clones, with 30% as singletons. This TCR was sampled from a young man in good health. Sequencing input: naive CD4+ T cells from blood.

Written as DNA, the CDR3 is TGTGCCAGCAGTGACAGGGGTAGTAGCAATCAGCCCCAGCATTTT. It yields the protein CASSDRGSSNQPQHF. This chain joins TRBV27 and TRBJ1-5; 8 bases agree with TRBD1. V lost 5 bases to trimming and J lost 0 bases; unmatched junction nucleotides: 3. This CDR3 has 15 amino acids. Germline-derived CDR1 and CDR2 are MNHEY and SMNVEV (reference sequence).